The 8 T cell receptor beta chains reported below all come from one sample, sequenced in a study of STAT5B mutations in CD4+ large granular lymphocyte leukemia (dated by TCRdb to 2021 to 2024). The library relied on the immunoSEQ multiplex PCR assay. Here the immuneACCESS table is served through TCRdb, limited to in-frame sequences with V and J called. Missing clones are a known gap in these copies; in checked studies unresolved V genes cover under half, and the rest lacks a known reason. The sample yields some 30,000 clones; 55% to 80% were counted once. Around 2% of the sample lies in the top ten. The sequencing input was CD4+ T cells from blood buffy coats. The receptors were gathered from a human donor in good health.

This clone was seen a handful of times. V usage is TRBV10-1 and J usage is TRBJ2-3; D not resolved. The germline CDR1 and CDR2 sequences are WNHNN and SYGVQD (reference sequence). Trimming pared 2 bases from V and 5 bases from J, leaving 11 bases between. The CDR3 has 14 residues. This CDR3 reads CASSERGSGDTQYF. As DNA, the CDR3 is TGCGCCAGCAGTGAGAGAGGTTCTGGAGATACGCAGTATTTT.

The J gene is TRBJ1-5, the V gene TRBV11-2; D gene uncertain. V was pared by 1 base and J by 3 bases, with 7 bases between. The CDR3 spans 14 residues. Per the germline V gene, CDR1 is SGHAT and CDR2 is FQNNGV. CDR3 region: CASSLGSPNQPQHF. The CDR3 region has the DNA TGTGCCAGCAGCTTAGGGTCACCCAATCAGCCCCAGCATTTT.

This clone was observed once. This chain links TRBV7-9 with TRBJ2-3, with D possibly matching TRBD2 (6 bases). V was clipped by 3 bases and J by 0 bases, with 13 bases between them. In germline, CDR1 is SEHNR, CDR2 FQNEAQ (reference sequence). The CDR3 loop spans 16 amino acids. The DNA for the CDR3 is TGTGCCAGCAGCTTTGGAAGGACTACCAGCACAGATACGCAGTATTTT. This gives the protein CASSFGRTTSTDTQYF.

The rearrangement joins TRBV4-3 to TRBJ1-4, with 9 nucleotides matching TRBD1. The CDR3 covers 15 residues. Germline CDR1 and CDR2: LGHNA and YSLEER. V lost 3 bases to trimming and J lost 5 bases; unmatched junction nucleotides: 4. The CDR3 spells CASSQGQGQNEKLFF. The CDR3 DNA reads as TGCGCCAGCAGCCAGGGACAGGGACAGAATGAAAAACTGTTTTTT.

The V gene is TRBV4-1, the J gene TRBJ1-2, with TRBD1 matching 9 bases. Germline assignment: CDR1 MGHRA and CDR2 YSYEKL. The junction had 11 bases not matched to a gene; V was cut back by 5 bases and J by 4 bases. The CDR3 extends over 16 amino acids. The DNA for the CDR3 is TGCGCCAGCAGCAAACGGACTACAGGGGGCAGCTATGGCTACACCTTC. This codes for CASSKRTTGGSYGYTF.

The chain links TRBV11-2 to TRBJ2-2; D unclear. The V end was cut by 1 base, the J end by 4 bases, with 19 bases between. The CDR3 contains 18 residues. CDR1 and CDR2 (germline): SGHAT, FQNNGV. CDR3 sequence reads: CASSLGPLHPTSTGELFF. DNA for the CDR3: TGTGCCAGCAGCTTAGGGCCCCTTCACCCGACGAGCACCGGGGAGCTGTTTTTT.

The J gene is TRBJ2-1, the V gene TRBV19; weak D call: TRBD1 (5 bases). CDR1 is LNHDA, CDR2 SQIVND, per germline (reference sequence). The CDR3 is made up of 13 amino acids. Trimming removed 6 bases from V and 7 bases from J, with 13 bases in between. This chain's CDR3 is CASRPRVGNEQFF. CDR3 coding DNA: TGTGCCAGTAGACCCAGGGTGGGGAATGAGCAGTTCTTC.

The V call is TRBV12-5, the J call TRBJ1-2; 8 bases are a match to TRBD1. Germline CDR1 is LGHNT and CDR2 is FRNRAP. V shed 6 bases and J 7 bases; nucleotides not matched to a gene: 7. The CDR3 runs 13 residues. The CDR3 protein is CASGDQGAGGYTF. The CDR3, as DNA: TGTGCTAGTGGAGACCAGGGGGCAGGTGGCTACACCTTC.